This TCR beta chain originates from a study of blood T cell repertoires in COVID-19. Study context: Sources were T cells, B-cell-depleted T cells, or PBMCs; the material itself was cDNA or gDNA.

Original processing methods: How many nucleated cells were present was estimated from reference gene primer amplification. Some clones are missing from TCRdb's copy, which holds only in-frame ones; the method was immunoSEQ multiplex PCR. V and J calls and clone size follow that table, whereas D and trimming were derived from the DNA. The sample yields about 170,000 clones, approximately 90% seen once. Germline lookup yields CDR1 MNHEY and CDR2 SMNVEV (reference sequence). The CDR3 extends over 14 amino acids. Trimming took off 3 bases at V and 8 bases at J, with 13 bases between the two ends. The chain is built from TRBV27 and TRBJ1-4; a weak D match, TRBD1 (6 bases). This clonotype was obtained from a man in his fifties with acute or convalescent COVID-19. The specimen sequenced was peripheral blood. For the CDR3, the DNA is TGTGCCAGCAGTTTTGGCAGGGGAAGCGAAAAACTGTTTTTT. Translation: CASSFGRGSEKLFF.